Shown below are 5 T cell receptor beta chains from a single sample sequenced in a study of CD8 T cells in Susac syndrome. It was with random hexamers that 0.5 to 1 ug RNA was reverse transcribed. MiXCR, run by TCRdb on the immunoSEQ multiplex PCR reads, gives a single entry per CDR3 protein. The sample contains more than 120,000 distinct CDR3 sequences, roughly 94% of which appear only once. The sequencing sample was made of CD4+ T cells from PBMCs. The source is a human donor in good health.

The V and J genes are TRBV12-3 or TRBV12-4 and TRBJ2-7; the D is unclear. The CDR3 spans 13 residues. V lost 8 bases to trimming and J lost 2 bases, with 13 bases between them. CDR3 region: CASVGQPPYEQYF. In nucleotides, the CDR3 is TGTGCCAGCGTTGGGCAGCCTCCCTACGAGCAGTACTTC.

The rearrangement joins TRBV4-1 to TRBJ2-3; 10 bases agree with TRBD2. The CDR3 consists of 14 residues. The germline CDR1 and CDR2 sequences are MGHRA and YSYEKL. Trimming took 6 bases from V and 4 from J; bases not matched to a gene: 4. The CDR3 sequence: CASREREGADTQYF. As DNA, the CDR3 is TGCGCCAGCAGAGAGCGGGAGGGCGCAGATACGCAGTATTTT.

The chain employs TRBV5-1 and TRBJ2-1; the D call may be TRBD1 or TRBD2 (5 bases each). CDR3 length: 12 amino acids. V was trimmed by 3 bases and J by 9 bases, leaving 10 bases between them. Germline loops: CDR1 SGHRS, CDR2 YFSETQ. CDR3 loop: CASSSYGGEQFF. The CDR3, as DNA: TGCGCCAGCAGCTCGTATGGGGGTGAGCAGTTCTTC.

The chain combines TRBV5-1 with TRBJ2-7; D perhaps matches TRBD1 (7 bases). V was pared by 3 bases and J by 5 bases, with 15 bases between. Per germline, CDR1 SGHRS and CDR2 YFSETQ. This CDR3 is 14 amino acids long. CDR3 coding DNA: TGCGCCAGCAGCTGGAGCGGGCAGGGGGACGAGCAGTACTTC. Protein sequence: CASSWSGQGDEQYF.

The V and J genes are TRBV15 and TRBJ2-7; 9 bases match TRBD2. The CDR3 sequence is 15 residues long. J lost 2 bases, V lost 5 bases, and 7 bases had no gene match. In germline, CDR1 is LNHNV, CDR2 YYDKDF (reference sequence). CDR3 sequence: CATSSRLAVPYEQYF. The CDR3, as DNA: TGTGCCACCAGCTCACGACTAGCGGTCCCCTACGAGCAGTACTTC.